This T cell receptor beta chain was profiled in a study of blood T cell repertoires in COVID-19. Whole-study context: The cDNA or gDNA used as material had been derived from T cells, B-cell-depleted T cells, or PBMCs.

In the authors' methods: Estimated nucleated cell counts came from reference gene primer amplification. Clones were read by immunoSEQ multiplex PCR, and TCRdb kept only the in-frame ones, dropping some. V, J and clone size were drawn from that table, and D and trimming were deduced from the DNA. Of about 190,000 clones in the sample, roughly 85% were seen once. The receptor comes from a woman in her 70s with acute or convalescent COVID-19. The sequenced sample was peripheral blood.

CDR3 bases: TGTGCCAGCAGTGTCGGGACTAGCGGTAACAATGAGCAGTTCTTC. Amino acid sequence: CASSVGTSGNNEQFF. J is TRBJ2-1 and V is TRBV7-3; 11 bases align to TRBD2. The germline gives CDR1 SGHTA, CDR2 FQGTGA. V dropped 6 bases and J dropped 5; count of bases not matched to a gene: 6. The CDR3 loop spans 15 amino acids.